A single sample gave rise to the 24 T cell receptor beta chains below, sequenced in a study of CD8 T cells in ankylosing spondylitis. MiXCR was run by TCRdb on the 5' RACE reads, yielding one entry per CDR3 protein. Here the sample spans about 340,000 distinct CDR3 sequences, roughly 15% being singletons. Material: blood, either unsorted or a sorted T cell fraction (not recorded which). Source of these receptors: a male donor with ankylosing spondylitis or in good health (not recorded which).

This clonotype was recorded a few times. This sequence joins TRBV30 and TRBJ2-2, with a possible D match to TRBD2 (6 bases). CDR1 is GTSNPN, CDR2 SVGIG, per germline (reference sequence). This CDR3 spans 10 amino acids. Between the trimmed V and J ends, which lost 8 bases and 7 bases, there was a span of 8 bases. The CDR3 coding sequence is TGTGCCGGAGGGAGCGGGGAGCTGTTTTTT. Translated, it gives CAGGSGELFF. Full variable domain (outside the CDR3, taken from reference TRBV30 and TRBJ2-2): SQTIHQWPATLVQPVGSPLSLECTVEGTSNPNLYWYRQAAGRGLQLLFYSVGIGQISSEVPQNLSASRPQDRQFILSSKKLLLSDSGFYLCAGGSGELFFGEGSRLTVL.

The CDR3 sequence: CASSYRLAGVNEQFF. Here the CDR3 DNA reads TGTGCCAGCAGTTACCGACTAGCGGGAGTTAATGAGCAGTTCTTC. The rearrangement joins TRBV12-3 or TRBV12-4 to TRBJ2-1; 12 nucleotides match TRBD2. The V segment lost 4 bases and the J segment 7 bases; nucleotides outside the gene matches: 5. The CDR3 spans 15 residues.

This clonotype was counted many times. Written as DNA, the CDR3 is TGTGCCAGCAGTGACTCTTCGCGCAGGGATACGCAGTATTTT. Translation: CASSDSSRRDTQYF. The chain employs TRBV6-4 and TRBJ2-3; D unclear. This CDR3 contains 14 residues. The germline CDR1 and CDR2 sequences are MRHNA and SNTAGT. V was cut by 0 bases and J by 6 bases, with 10 bases left in between.

There are a few counts of this clonotype. CDR3 coding DNA: TGCAGTGCTAGAGAAGGAGCACGGGAGCTGTTTTTT. It encodes CSAREGARELFF. The J gene is TRBJ2-2, the V gene TRBV20-1; no definite D call. CDR3 length: 12 residues. V was trimmed by 0 bases and J by 9 bases, leaving 8 bases between them. Germline CDR1 DFQATT, CDR2 SNEGSKA (reference sequence).

This sequence joins TRBV6-1 and TRBJ1-2; D remains unclear. This CDR3 contains 12 residues. Germline values: CDR1 MNHNS, CDR2 SASEGT. Trimming cost V 3 bases and J 5 bases, with 7 bases left between them. In DNA, the CDR3 is TGTGCCAGCAGTGACACGCCTTATGGCTACACCTTC. Translation gives CASSDTPYGYTF.

Ten or more counts support this clonotype. The CDR3 DNA reads TGTGCCAGCAGCTCGATGCTCTCCACCTCCTACAATGAGCAGTTCTTC. Translating gives CASSSMLSTSYNEQFF. The chain joins TRBV11-1 to TRBJ2-1, with D unresolved. The CDR3 covers 16 residues. Germline CDR1 reads SGHAT; CDR2 reads FQDESV (reference sequence). The germline V and J ends were trimmed by 4 bases and 0 bases, with 13 bases remaining between them.

This clonotype has more than one count but fewer than ten. The chain uses TRBV5-1 and TRBJ2-7; D may correspond to TRBD1 or TRBD2 (5 bases each). V lost 2 bases and J lost 4, with 13 bases in between. The CDR3 runs 14 residues. Germline V gene lookup returns CDR1 SGHRS and CDR2 YFSETQ. CDR3 residues: CASSFSGDLYEQYF. CDR3 sequence (DNA): TGCGCCAGCAGCTTCTCCGGGGACCTGTACGAGCAGTACTTC.

This clonotype came up a few times. The chain's CDR3 is CASSLKGQGKAFF. The DNA of the CDR3 is TGTGCCAGCAGCTTAAAAGGGCAGGGCAAAGCTTTCTTT. This sequence joins TRBV12-3 or TRBV12-4 and TRBJ1-1, with D possibly being TRBD1 (5 bases). Trimming took off 6 bases at V and 9 bases at J, with 17 bases between the two ends. The CDR3 covers 13 residues.

This clonotype has only a few counts. The chain has TRBV7-9 and TRBJ2-2; perhaps TRBD1 as D (6 bases). Germline V gene data show CDR1 as SEHNR and CDR2 as FQNEAQ (reference sequence). Trimming pared 4 bases from V and 6 bases from J, leaving 18 bases between. The CDR3 is made up of 16 amino acids. The CDR3 loop is CASSSPGTTQSGELFF. The CDR3 nucleotides are TGTGCCAGCAGCTCACCAGGGACAACCCAGTCCGGGGAGCTGTTTTTT.

This clonotype has only a few counts. This rearrangement joins TRBV28 to TRBJ2-7, with 8 bases identical to TRBD1. Trimming at V came to 8 bases and at J to 8 bases, leaving 8 bases not matched to a gene. Germline CDR1 reads MDHEN; CDR2 reads SYDVKM. The CDR3 has 12 residues. CDR3: CASSDREDKQYF. CDR3 nucleotides: TGTGCCAGCTCGGACAGGGAGGATAAGCAGTACTTC.

This chain uses TRBV5-1 with TRBJ1-2; 8 bases fit TRBD1. This CDR3 region has 16 residues. CDR1 and CDR2 (germline): SGHRS, YFSETQ. Trimming cost V 2 bases and J 6 bases; bases outside gene matches: 12. The CDR3 spells CASSLRTGISSDGYTF. As DNA, the CDR3 is TGCGCCAGCAGCTTAAGGACAGGGATAAGCAGTGATGGCTACACCTTC. Full variable domain (remainder filled in from reference TRBV5-1 and TRBJ1-2): KAGVTQTPRYLIKTRGQQVTLSCSPISGHRSVSWYQQTPGQGLQFLFEYFSETQRNKGNFPGRFSGRQFSNSRSEMNVSTLELGDSALYLCASSLRTGISSDGYTFGSGTRLTVV.

This clonotype has at least ten counts. The chain employs TRBV6-5 and TRBJ1-1; no clear D. Germline V CDR1 and CDR2: MNHEY, SVGAGI. The CDR3 is 16 amino acids. Trimming took 3 bases from V and 0 from J, leaving 14 bases between them. The CDR3 spells CASSYIRNPLNTEAFF. The CDR3 DNA reads TGTGCCAGCAGTTATATTAGAAACCCTTTGAACACTGAAGCTTTCTTT.

V gene TRBV20-1 combines with J gene TRBJ1-1; a possible D gene is TRBD1 (6 bases). The CDR3 is 14 residues long. With 3 bases removed from V and 4 bases from J, the gap between germline ends came to 15 bases. Germline CDR1 reads DFQATT; CDR2 reads SNEGSKA (reference sequence). CDR3 bases: TGCAGTGCTAGTAAGACTTCAGGGGTCACTGAAGCTTTCTTT. The encoded protein is CSASKTSGVTEAFF.

This clonotype was seen more than once but under ten times. The chain has TRBV20-1 and TRBJ2-7; 7 bases are a match to TRBD1. This CDR3 is 13 amino acids long. J gave up 3 bases and V 2 bases, and 4 bases lay outside the gene matches. From germline, CDR1 is DFQATT and CDR2 SNEGSKA (reference sequence). CDR3 sequence: CSARQGQYYEQYF. DNA for the CDR3: TGCAGTGCTAGACAGGGACAGTACTACGAGCAGTACTTC.

Only a few counts were recorded for this clonotype. The chain joins TRBV12-3 or TRBV12-4 to TRBJ1-2; TRBD1 is a possible D gene (5 bases). This CDR3 is 14 amino acids long. Trimming took 1 base from V and 8 from J, leaving 14 bases between them. This chain's CDR3 is CASSLEGFSGGYTF. CDR3 nucleotides: TGTGCCAGCAGTTTAGAGGGTTTTTCAGGGGGCTACACCTTC.

A few counts support this clonotype. The chain is built from TRBV3-1 and TRBJ2-7; possibly TRBD1 for D (7 bases). The CDR3 sequence is 15 residues long. The V gene lost 3 bases and the J gene lost 4 bases, with 16 bases spanning the gap. The germline gives CDR1 LGHDT, CDR2 YNNKEL (reference sequence). The CDR3: CASSQEPQGGYEQYF. The CDR3 DNA sequence: TGTGCCAGCAGCCAGGAGCCGCAGGGGGGATACGAGCAGTACTTC.

This clonotype was seen a handful of times. The chain carries TRBV5-5 and TRBJ2-5; D could derive from TRBD1 or TRBD2 (6 bases each). V was cut by 1 base and J by 10 bases, with 17 bases left in between. Germline CDR1 and CDR2: SGHKS and YYEKEE (reference sequence). The CDR3 length is 14 residues. The CDR3 sequence is CASSLTGAGSFQYF. Written as DNA, the CDR3 is TGTGCCAGCAGCTTGACGGGGGCAGGTTCCTTCCAGTACTTC.

This clonotype appeared a few times. The chain carries TRBV15 and TRBJ2-7; the match to TRBD1 covers 8 bases. Germline CDR1 reads LNHNV; CDR2 reads YYDKDF (reference sequence). The CDR3 consists of 14 residues. Trimming removed 5 bases from V and 3 bases from J; junction bases left unmatched: 6. CDR3 coding DNA: TGTGCCACCAGCGCCCGGGACAGGTACTACGAGCAGTACTTC. Its translation: CATSARDRYYEQYF. Full variable domain (missing parts from reference TRBV15 and TRBJ2-7): DAMVIQNPRYQVTQFGKPVTLSCSQTLNHNVMYWYQQKSSQAPKLLFHYYDKDFNNEADTPDNFQSRRPNTSFCFLDIRSPGLGDTAMYLCATSARDRYYEQYFGPGTRLTVT.

The CDR3, as DNA: TGTGCCAGCAGTTTCCGCGTCCCTGGCGGCAATCAGCCCCAGCATTTT. It yields the protein CASSFRVPGGNQPQHF. V and J are TRBV27 and TRBJ1-5; D is ambiguous. Trimming removed 3 bases from V and 2 bases from J, with 14 bases in between. Germline values: CDR1 MNHEY, CDR2 SMNVEV (reference sequence). The CDR3 has 16 amino acids.

The chain recombines TRBV4-1 with TRBJ2-3; no clear D. Trimming took 0 bases from V and 7 from J, leaving 8 bases between them. This CDR3 has 13 amino acids. Germline V gene sequence: CDR1 MGHRA, CDR2 YSYEKL. The CDR3 bases are TGCGCCAGCAGCCAAGATCCTGACCATACGCAGTATTTT. This codes for CASSQDPDHTQYF.

The genes are TRBV12-3 or TRBV12-4 and TRBJ2-1, with 9 nucleotides matching TRBD1. The CDR3 extends over 14 amino acids. V was pared by 5 bases and J by 7 bases, with 6 bases of the junction left unmatched. CDR3 nucleotides: TGTGCCAGCAGTCTCCGACAGGGGGTTAATGAGCAGTTCTTC. Its protein product is CASSLRQGVNEQFF.

Ten or more counts support this clonotype. The J gene is TRBJ2-1, the V gene TRBV24-1, with TRBD2 matching over 10 bases. This CDR3 comprises 15 residues. Germline CDR1 KGHDR, CDR2 SFDVKD. V dropped 2 bases and J dropped 13; count of bases not matched to a gene: 10. The CDR3 DNA is TGTGCCACCAGTGATTCCGGCCCCAGCGGGAGGGCCCAGTTCTTC. Protein product: CATSDSGPSGRAQFF.

The rearrangement uses TRBV2 and TRBJ2-3, with 8 bases fitting TRBD2. The CDR3 has 14 residues. V shed 6 bases and J 3 bases; nucleotides not matched to a gene: 5. Germline CDR1 SNHLY, CDR2 FYNNEI. The CDR3 loop is CASSRLATTDTQYF. Here the CDR3 DNA reads TGTGCCAGCAGCCGACTAGCGACGACAGATACGCAGTATTTT.

This clonotype was detected ten times or more. The chain uses TRBV5-1 and TRBJ2-3; D gene uncertain. Trimming stripped 4 bases from V and 2 bases from J, with 5 bases between. This CDR3 region has 12 residues. Germline V gives CDR1 SGHRS, CDR2 YFSETQ. The CDR3 reads CASSPYTDTQYF. In DNA form, the CDR3 reads TGCGCCAGCAGCCCGTACACAGATACGCAGTATTTT.